This TCR beta chain was retrieved from a study of PD-L1 blockade in urothelial cancer (dated by TCRdb to the late 2010s). About the investigation overall: Therapy was started around 2014 for all patients, and atezolizumab 1,200 mg was administered intravenously every 3 weeks. About nine tenths of the roughly 30 patients were males with bladder-origin urothelial cancer, and about 65% of the 29 reported a prior smoking history. An ECOG performance status of 0 or 1 was recorded for the patients, and 0 to 3 prior chemotherapy regimens had been received by the patients. Blood samples were analyzed at two time points: 3 weeks after treatment start (second dose) and 6 weeks after treatment start. Blood samples yielded a median of approximately 150,000 T cells and roughly 83,000 unique TCRs, with median clonality approximately 0.08. Somatic, immune and clinical correlates of response to PD-L1 blockade with atezolizumab in urothelial cancer were the focus of an exploratory multi-omic analysis. Pretreatment tumor samples and matched peripheral blood, collected serially before and after atezolizumab treatment, underwent TCR sequencing. Progression-free survival longer than 6 months counted as durable clinical benefit, and TCR features were additionally tested against both progression-free and overall survival. In the same patients, whole exome sequencing and RNA sequencing of pretreatment tumors were performed in addition to TCR sequencing. Under 10 patients reached durable clinical benefit, while 20 patients did not. Around 30 patients had pretreatment blood TCR-seq, around 24 had at least one posttreatment blood collection, and around 24 had tumor TCR-seq. Broader findings and caveats from the paper: Because the sample size was small (n ≈ 29) and many exploratory analyses were performed, the results are intended to be hypothesis-generating. Improved progression-free and overall survival was associated with having pretreatment peripheral blood TCR clonality below the median. Among patients with durable benefit, tumor-associated TCR clones showed greater expansion in peripheral blood 3 weeks after treatment started (n = 22, p = 0.022).

Synthetic TCR analog templates were spiked into each PCR to estimate absolute template abundance from read counts. The immunoSEQ assay used bias-controlled V and J gene primers to amplify TCRbeta CDR3 regions from genomic DNA. Rearranged TCRbeta segments were sequenced at approximately 20X coverage. From the authors' description of their analysis: Clustering was used to correct sequencing errors, and CDR3s were annotated against IMGT so that V, D and J genes could be assigned. Downstream analyses used only productive TCRbeta rearrangements, leaving out any out-of-frame or stop-codon sequences. Clonality was calculated as one minus the Shannon entropy normalized by the log of the number of unique productive sequences. Clones differing between time points or between blood and tumor were identified by Fisher's exact test with Benjamini-Hochberg correction at adjusted p below 0.01. TCRdb took over this immuneACCESS table, retaining in-frame rearrangements with V and J assigned. Such tables are incomplete; in checked studies, under half of the missing clones stem from an unresolved V gene, and the remainder is unexplained. V and J calls and clone size are as listed in that table; D and trimming were resolved from the DNA. Across this sample there are tens of thousands of clones, with 85% to 90% seen only once. The top ten clonotypes cover 3.5% to 5% of the sample.

Read against the paper, the sample's time point label means: pretreatment peripheral blood. The cohort comprised roughly 30 patients with locally advanced or metastatic urothelial carcinoma treated at Memorial Sloan Kettering on a trial protocol. Peripheral blood mononuclear cells were collected from each patient pretreatment and during treatment, giving between 1 and 8 total time points per patient. The Qiagen DNeasy Blood extraction kit was used to purify genomic DNA from total PBMCs and from tumor samples. PBMCs were collected pretreatment and during treatment, and were isolated and stored as previously described. Worth noting for this clone: This clone's antigen is unknown. No per-base quality is available; no much larger clone lies one base away.

Trimming at the junction amounts to 6 bases on V and 6 bases on J, and the germline ends lie 10 bases apart. For CDR1 and CDR2, the germline V gene lists SQVTM and ANQGSEA. There are 11 amino acids in the CDR3, from cysteine to phenylalanine inclusive. Just the 33-base CDR3 DNA is kept, in frame starting at base 1. The sample consisted of PBMCs, taken around atezolizumab (anti-PD-L1) treatment. This receptor was identified in a man between 65 and 80 years old with urothelial cancer. The V gene is TRBV29-1 and the J gene is TRBJ2-3; the D segment cannot be called with confidence. The DNA is as follows: TGCAGCGTCGCGTTAATGGATACGCAGTATTTT. Translated, this gives CSVALMDTQYF.